The 18 T cell receptor beta chains below come from one sample, sequenced in a study of cytomegalovirus exposure and HLA in healthy donors. The study ran its PCR with 60 Vbeta and 13 Jbeta primers. Profiled with immunoSEQ multiplex PCR; TCRdb holds only in-frame clones, not every one. This table has some 170,000 clones, 77% appearing once. The specimen was PBMCs. The receptor source for this set is a woman in her twenties or thirties in good health and CMV-seronegative.

The chain couples TRBV5-1 to TRBJ1-1; the D gene is possibly TRBD1 (5 bases). V shed 1 base and J shed 8 bases, with 12 bases lying between them. CDR1 is SGHRS and CDR2 is YFSETQ in the germline V gene. The CDR3 spans 13 residues. Here the CDR3 DNA reads TGCGCCAGCAGCTTGTCTGGGGCGAACGAAGCTTTCTTT. Its translation is CASSLSGANEAFF.

V and J are TRBV6-5 and TRBJ2-5, with D maybe TRBD2 (7 bases). Germline-derived CDR1 and CDR2 are MNHEY and SVGAGI. V was cut by 4 bases and J by 12 bases, with 18 bases left in between. This CDR3 has 13 residues. CDR3 residues: CASSSYPGGAEYF. CDR3 nucleotides: TGTGCCAGCAGTTCGTACCCGGGGGGCGCTGAGTACTTC.

The V gene is TRBV5-1, the J gene TRBJ2-2; a possible D gene is TRBD1 (6 bases). The CDR3 has 15 residues. Trimming took off 3 bases at V and 3 bases at J, with 12 bases between the two ends. Germline V lookup: CDR1 SGHRS, CDR2 YFSETQ. The CDR3 region is CASSSGVVDTGELFF. In DNA form, the CDR3 reads TGCGCCAGCAGCTCAGGGGTTGTGGACACCGGGGAGCTGTTTTTT.

The V and J genes are TRBV19 and TRBJ1-4; tentatively, D is TRBD1 (6 bases). The length of the CDR3 is 15 residues. In germline, CDR1 is LNHDA, CDR2 SQIVND (reference sequence). V lost 5 bases and J 7 bases, leaving 17 bases between the germline ends. The CDR3 DNA is TGTGCCAGTAGTCCCCAACAGGGAGGGAGTGAAAAACTGTTTTTT. Amino acid sequence: CASSPQQGGSEKLFF.

The chain is built from TRBV4-2 and TRBJ2-2; tentatively, D is TRBD1 (6 bases). The CDR3 is 19 residues long. V lost 3 bases to trimming and J lost 0 bases, with 20 bases between them. CDR1 and CDR2 (germline): LGHNA, YNFKEQ. This chain's CDR3 is CASSHNTRDTFANTGELFF. In DNA form, the CDR3 reads TGTGCCAGCAGCCATAATACCCGGGACACGTTCGCGAACACCGGGGAGCTGTTTTTT.

This chain joins TRBV5-1 and TRBJ2-1, with TRBD2 matching over 7 bases. The CDR3 length is 15 residues. J was trimmed by 4 bases and V by 4 bases; bases with no gene match: 8. Germline V CDR1 and CDR2: SGHRS, YFSETQ. CDR3 sequence: CASSRGEAVYNEQFF. For the CDR3, the DNA is TGCGCCAGCAGCCGGGGGGAGGCCGTTTACAATGAGCAGTTCTTC. The full variable domain, in which reference TRBV5-1 and TRBJ2-1 provide the parts outside the CDR3, is KAGVTQTPRYLIKTRGQQVTLSCSPISGHRSVSWYQQTPGQGLQFLFEYFSETQRNKGNFPGRFSGRQFSNSRSEMNVSTLELGDSALYLCASSRGEAVYNEQFFGPGTRLTVL.

This clone was detected once. The chain employs TRBV7-3 and TRBJ2-1; TRBD2 agrees at 7 bases. CDR3 length: 15 residues. In germline, CDR1 is SGHTA, CDR2 FQGTGA. Losses at the gene ends were 0 bases for V and 8 bases for J; bases not matched to a gene: 7. CDR3 coding DNA: TGTGCCAGCAGCTTAACCAGCGGGGCCTGGGATGAGCAGTTCTTC. Its protein is CASSLTSGAWDEQFF.

This clone occurred many times. The rearrangement uses TRBV7-9 and TRBJ2-7, with 8 bases matching TRBD1. The CDR3 has 15 amino acids. The ends lost 5 bases at V and 4 bases at J; junction bases unmatched: 10. Germline loops: CDR1 SEHNR, CDR2 FQNEAQ (reference sequence). This chain's CDR3 is CASSPGRTGWYEQYF. The DNA of the CDR3 is TGTGCCAGCAGCCCGGGTCGGACAGGGTGGTACGAGCAGTACTTC.

The chain employs TRBV19 and TRBJ2-5; TRBD2 matches 10 bases. In germline, CDR1 is LNHDA, CDR2 SQIVND (reference sequence). The CDR3 extends over 14 amino acids. V lost 5 bases, J lost 4 bases, and 4 bases stayed unmatched. The CDR3 spells CASSYSGGLETQYF. For the CDR3, the DNA is TGTGCCAGTAGTTATAGCGGGGGGCTAGAGACCCAGTACTTC.

This clone was found once. Relative to the germline gene, one junction end is altered; a read error may explain this. The chain joins TRBV5-1 to TRBJ2-1; maybe TRBD1 (7 bases). CDR3 length: 15 amino acids. CDR1 is SGHRS and CDR2 is YFSETQ in the germline V gene. The CDR3 loop is CASSPQGGSFNEQFF. In nucleotides, the CDR3 is TGCGCCAGCAGCCCCCAGGGGGGATCCTTCAATGAGCAGTTCTTC. Based on the CDR3 plus reference TRBV5-1 and TRBJ2-1, the full variable domain is KAGVTQTPRYLIKTRGQQVTLSCSPISGHRSVSWYQQTPGQGLQFLFEYFSETQRNKGNFPGRFSGRQFSNSRSEMNVSTLELGDSALYLCASSPQGGSFNEQFFGPGTRLTVL.

CDR3 sequence reads: CASKGSDSATNEKLFF. The CDR3 DNA sequence: TGTGCCAGTAAGGGTTCGGACAGTGCAACTAATGAAAAACTGTTTTTT. This chain joins TRBV19 and TRBJ1-4, with D possibly TRBD1 on 6 matching bases. The CDR3 covers 16 residues. CDR1 is LNHDA and CDR2 is SQIVND in the germline V gene (reference sequence). Trimming took 7 bases from V and 0 from J, leaving 15 bases between them.

The chain carries TRBV10-1 and TRBJ1-5, with D uncertain. V was shortened by 0 bases and J by 1 base, with 22 bases between the two germline ends. The CDR3 is 20 residues long. Looked up from germline, CDR1 is WNHNN and CDR2 is SYGVQD (reference sequence). CDR3 coding DNA: TGCGCCAGCAGTGAGTCTGGACGGAGGGCCCGGCCGGGAAGCAATCAGCCCCAGCATTTT. Amino acid sequence: CASSESGRRARPGSNQPQHF.

In its sample, this clone was seen a few times. The rearrangement uses TRBV7-2 and TRBJ1-6; perhaps TRBD1 as D (6 bases). Trimming removed 1 base from V and 3 bases from J, with 10 bases in between. Germline loops: CDR1 SGHTA, CDR2 FQGNSA. The CDR3 runs 16 residues. CDR3 sequence: CASSLGGTLYNSPLHF. The CDR3 nucleotides are TGTGCCAGCAGCTTAGGTGGGACACTCTATAATTCACCCCTCCACTTT.

This sequence joins TRBV7-6 and TRBJ1-2; 8 positions agree with TRBD1. CDR3 length: 14 amino acids. Losses at the gene ends were 1 base for V and 4 bases for J; bases not matched to a gene: 2. Germline values: CDR1 SGHVS, CDR2 FNYEAQ. The CDR3 spells CASSLVTGGYGYTF. The CDR3 nucleotides read TGTGCCAGCAGCTTAGTTACAGGGGGCTATGGCTACACCTTC.

The chain joins TRBV7-3 to TRBJ2-3; 10 bases fit TRBD2. The CDR3 covers 14 residues. CDR1 is SGHTA, CDR2 FQGTGA, per germline. With V trimmed by 6 bases and J by 6 bases, 6 bases remained unmatched. The CDR3 bases are TGTGCCAGCAGTCTTAGCGGGGGGCGGGATACGCAGTATTTT. Amino acid sequence: CASSLSGGRDTQYF.

The chain has TRBV7-9 and TRBJ1-6; 7 nucleotides line up with TRBD1. The J segment lost 10 bases and the V segment lost 4 bases, leaving 4 bases of the junction unmatched. CDR3 size: 13 residues. Germline CDR1 is SEHNR and CDR2 is FQNEAQ (reference sequence). CDR3 residues: CASSYDRASPLHF. The CDR3 DNA sequence: TGTGCCAGCAGCTACGACAGGGCGTCACCCCTCCACTTT.

J is TRBJ2-1 and V is TRBV27; maybe TRBD2 (6 bases). V lost 4 bases and J lost 0, with 10 bases in between. The CDR3 totals 15 residues. Germline CDR1 MNHEY, CDR2 SMNVEV (reference sequence). The CDR3 loop reads CASSWDSSSYNEQFF. The CDR3 DNA reads as TGTGCCAGCAGTTGGGACTCTAGCTCCTACAATGAGCAGTTCTTC.

This sequence joins TRBV7-8 and TRBJ1-1; tentatively, D is TRBD1 (5 bases). Germline V gene lookup returns CDR1 SGHVS and CDR2 FQNEAQ. V lost 1 base and J 3 bases, leaving 9 bases between the germline ends. The CDR3 is 14 amino acids. This CDR3 is CASSLEAGYTEAFF. The CDR3 nucleotides read TGTGCCAGCAGCTTAGAAGCAGGGTACACTGAAGCTTTCTTT.